This entry features one TCR beta chain sequence. The antigen is unknown. Samples from alopecia areata patients were lesional scalp punch biopsies and peripheral blood. Starting from PBMCs, sorting isolated CD4+ and CD8+ T cells. These data come from a study of CD8+ T cells in alopecia areata. Overall study results and limits: Compared with normal scalp, lesional scalp had higher clonality and more expanded CD8+ clones.

V trimming: 6 bases; J trimming: 1 base; junction bases outside the gene matches: 14. CDR1 is SNHLY and CDR2 is FYNNEI in the germline V gene. CDR3 length: 17 amino acids. Reverse transcribed after extraction, RNA yielded cDNA as the sequencing template. Assay used: immunoSEQ multiplex PCR; TCRdb lists only in-frame clones, some missing. The sample comprises about 170,000 clones, approximately 70% of which are singletons, and over 9.5% rests with the top ten. The starting material was CD8+ T cells sorted from blood, obtained at week 0. The rearrangement uses TRBV2 and TRBJ1-1; TRBD1 matches at 7 bases. This sequence was found in a human donor with alopecia areata. This CDR3 is CASRHRTEGQENTEAFF. The CDR3 DNA sequence: TGTGCCAGCAGGCACAGGACAGAAGGACAGGAGAACACTGAAGCTTTCTTT. Variable domain in full (rest from reference TRBV2 and TRBJ1-1): EPEVTQTPSHQVTQMGQEVILRCVPISNHLYFYWYRQILGQKVEFLVSFYNNEISEKSEIFDDQFSVERPDGSNFTLKIRSTKLEDSAMYFCASRHRTEGQENTEAFFGQGTRLTVV.